The 31 T cell receptor beta chains reported below all come from one sample, sequenced in a study of blood T cell repertoires in COVID-19. The assay was immunoSEQ multiplex PCR, and TCRdb's table has in-frame clones only and misses some. The table shows 180,000 or so clones, with 84% occurring only once. Sequencing input: peripheral blood. Receptors were obtained from a woman between 70 and 85 years old with COVID-19, enrolled during active disease.

This chain connects TRBV5-8 to TRBJ2-7; D possibly corresponds to TRBD1 (6 bases). CDR3 length equals 15 residues. Germline CDR1 reads SGHTS; CDR2 reads YDEGEE. V lost 2 bases, J lost 5 bases, and 17 bases lay in between. The DNA for the CDR3 is TGTGCCAGCAGCTTAGGAGAGGGGGTTCAGGACGAGCAGTACTTC. Translation gives CASSLGEGVQDEQYF.

The chain's CDR3 is CASSTIRDSYEQYF. DNA for the CDR3: TGTGCCAGTAGTACTATCCGGGACTCCTACGAGCAGTACTTC. The chain is built from TRBV19 and TRBJ2-7, with D tentatively TRBD2 (5 bases). The CDR3 has 14 amino acids. Germline values: CDR1 LNHDA, CDR2 SQIVND (reference sequence). V lost 4 bases and J lost 0, with 10 bases in between.

Only one count was recorded for this clone. The rearrangement links TRBV5-1 to TRBJ2-6; 9 positions agree with TRBD1. This CDR3 region has 17 residues. J was trimmed by 0 bases and V by 7 bases; bases with no gene match: 8. CDR1 and CDR2 (germline): SGHRS, YFSETQ. CDR3 amino acids: CASFKGTGPSGANVLTF. The CDR3 DNA reads TGCGCCAGCTTCAAGGGGACAGGGCCCTCTGGGGCCAACGTCCTGACTTTC.

This clone was found once. The V and J genes are TRBV19 and TRBJ2-3, with D hard to call. Looked up from germline, CDR1 is LNHDA and CDR2 is SQIVND (reference sequence). With 3 bases removed from V and 6 bases from J, the gap between germline ends came to 10 bases. The CDR3 is 13 amino acids. The CDR3 DNA is TGTGCCAGTAGTATTAGTTTCCTGGATACGCAGTATTTT. Its translation: CASSISFLDTQYF.

The chain recombines TRBV19 with TRBJ2-2; D gene unclear. This CDR3 has 14 residues. Germline loops: CDR1 LNHDA, CDR2 SQIVND (reference sequence). The V end lost 10 bases, the J end lost 0 bases, and 12 bases lay between the germline ends. CDR3 nucleotides: TGTGCCACCTCGGGTCCCTCGAACACCGGGGAGCTGTTTTTT. Protein product: CATSGPSNTGELFF.

V usage is TRBV5-6 and J usage is TRBJ1-1; weak D call: TRBD1 (6 bases). Trimming left V 3 bases short and J 4 bases short, with 10 bases between. Germline lookup yields CDR1 SGHDT and CDR2 YYEEEE. The CDR3 totals 13 residues. The chain's CDR3 is CASSWGGSTEAFF. CDR3 bases: TGTGCCAGCAGCTGGGGGGGCAGCACTGAAGCTTTCTTT.

This chain joins TRBV7-6 and TRBJ2-1, with TRBD2 matching over 13 bases. The V segment lost 4 bases and the J segment 5 bases; nucleotides outside the gene matches: 2. The CDR3 length is 15 residues. From germline, CDR1 is SGHVS and CDR2 FNYEAQ. CDR3 region: CASSSGLAGNNEQFF. The CDR3 region has the DNA TGTGCCAGCAGCTCGGGACTAGCGGGGAACAATGAGCAGTTCTTC.

The chain joins TRBV30 to TRBJ1-5; maybe TRBD1 (6 bases). Trimming pared 5 bases from V and 3 bases from J, leaving 11 bases between. The CDR3 spans 13 residues. From germline, CDR1 is GTSNPN and CDR2 SVGIG (reference sequence). The CDR3 DNA sequence: TGTGCCTGGGCTGACAGGTTCAATCAGCCCCAGCATTTT. This encodes CAWADRFNQPQHF.

This rearrangement joins TRBV28 to TRBJ1-6; 8 bases line up with TRBD1. Losses at the gene ends were 5 bases for V and 7 bases for J; bases not matched to a gene: 4. The CDR3 totals 14 residues. Germline lookup yields CDR1 MDHEN and CDR2 SYDVKM. Here the CDR3 reads CASSPGTGNSPLHF. Here the CDR3 DNA reads TGTGCCAGCAGTCCCGGGACAGGCAATTCACCCCTCCACTTT. The variable domain in full, completed from reference TRBV28 and TRBJ1-6, reads DVKVTQSSRYLVKRTGEKVFLECVQDMDHENMFWYRQDPGLGLRLIYFSYDVKMKEKGDIPEGYSVSREKKERFSLILESASTNQTSMYLCASSPGTGNSPLHFGNGTRLTVT.

This clone has just a few counts. V usage is TRBV7-6 and J usage is TRBJ2-3; D possibly corresponds to TRBD1 (6 bases). The germline V gene has CDR1 SGHVS and CDR2 FNYEAQ. Trimming removed 5 bases at V and 2 bases at J, with 14 bases between. This CDR3 is 15 amino acids long. CDR3: CASSLRTASTDTQYF. The CDR3 region has the DNA TGTGCCAGCAGCCTCCGGACAGCCTCCACAGATACGCAGTATTTT.

J is TRBJ1-1 and V is TRBV2; 9 bases match TRBD1. This CDR3 has 14 amino acids. Germline assignment: CDR1 SNHLY and CDR2 FYNNEI. Unmatched junction bases numbered 6, after V lost 6 bases and J lost 4 bases. The CDR3 coding sequence is TGTGCCAGCAGCCGGGACAGGGCTGGCACTGAAGCTTTCTTT. This sequence encodes CASSRDRAGTEAFF. The whole variable domain, filled in from reference TRBV2 and TRBJ1-1, reads EPEVTQTPSHQVTQMGQEVILRCVPISNHLYFYWYRQILGQKVEFLVSFYNNEISEKSEIFDDQFSVERPDGSNFTLKIRSTKLEDSAMYFCASSRDRAGTEAFFGQGTRLTVV.

The rearrangement joins TRBV9 to TRBJ2-7, with 9 bases that match TRBD2. The CDR3 loop spans 14 amino acids. The V and J ends lost 3 bases and 2 bases, in that order; junction bases with no gene match: 3. Germline-derived CDR1 and CDR2 are SGDLS and YYNGEE. The CDR3 nucleotides are TGTGCCAGCAGCGAGACTAGCGGCGCCTACGAGCAGTACTTC. Its translation: CASSETSGAYEQYF.

V usage is TRBV6-4 and J usage is TRBJ2-7; D might be TRBD2 (5 bases). This CDR3 has 17 amino acids. The germline gives CDR1 MRHNA, CDR2 SNTAGT. V was shortened by 2 bases and J by 2 bases, with 19 bases between the two germline ends. CDR3 nucleotide sequence: TGTGCCAGCAGTGACGGCCTGGGGAGCGGAGTCACCTACGAGCAGTACTTC. Translated, it gives CASSDGLGSGVTYEQYF.

The CDR3 DNA reads TGTGCCAGCTCACGGCCTAGGACTGCGAAGAACACTGAAGCTTTCTTT. It specifies CASSRPRTAKNTEAFF. The chain recombines TRBV18 with TRBJ1-1; D gene ambiguous. This CDR3 has 16 amino acids. The germline V gene encodes CDR1 KGHSH and CDR2 LQKENI. V was cut by 4 bases and J by 1 base, with 16 bases left in between.

The chain has TRBV28 and TRBJ2-1, with D unclear. V gave up 2 bases and J gave up 5 bases, with 10 bases separating them. Looked up from germline, CDR1 is MDHEN and CDR2 is SYDVKM. CDR3 length equals 14 residues. In nucleotides, the CDR3 is TGTGCCAGCAGTTTAGTTAGTGGGCACAATGAGCAGTTCTTC. Protein sequence: CASSLVSGHNEQFF.

The gene calls are TRBV2 and TRBJ1-4; 9 bases align to TRBD1. Trimming removed 6 bases from V and 0 bases from J; junction bases left unmatched: 8. Per the germline V gene, CDR1 is SNHLY and CDR2 is FYNNEI. This CDR3 has 17 residues. DNA of the CDR3: TGTGCCAGCAGGTCCGGGACAGGGACTACAACTAATGAAAAACTGTTTTTT. Protein sequence: CASRSGTGTTTNEKLFF.

The J gene is TRBJ1-4, the V gene TRBV7-8; D gene ambiguous. Germline loops: CDR1 SGHVS, CDR2 FQNEAQ. The ends were cut back, 2 bases at V and 8 bases at J, with 9 bases in the middle. The CDR3 is 13 residues long. DNA for the CDR3: TGTGCCAGCAGCTTATTGAGTTCCGAAAAACTGTTTTTT. This sequence encodes CASSLLSSEKLFF.

This chain links TRBV13 with TRBJ2-2; 9 bases are a match to TRBD2. CDR3 length: 16 amino acids. Unmatched junction bases numbered 2, after V lost 3 bases and J lost 0 bases. Germline lookup yields CDR1 PRHDT and CDR2 FYEKMQ (reference sequence). CDR3 DNA: TGTGCCAGCAGCTTGGGCGGGAGGGCGAACACCGGGGAGCTGTTTTTT. Its protein is CASSLGGRANTGELFF. The variable domain in full, completed from reference TRBV13 and TRBJ2-2, reads AAGVIQSPRHLIKEKRETATLKCYPIPRHDTVYWYQQGPGQDPQFLISFYEKMQSDKGSIPDRFSAQQFSDYHSELNMSSLELGDSALYFCASSLGGRANTGELFFGEGSRLTVL.

The chain links TRBV20-1 to TRBJ2-3; no clear D gene. The CDR3 is 10 amino acids. Germline CDR1 is DFQATT and CDR2 is SNEGSKA (reference sequence). Trimming shortened V by 6 bases and J by 5 bases, and 6 bases separated the two germline ends. In DNA form, the CDR3 reads TGCAGTGCGGGCTTAGATACGCAGTATTTT. It specifies CSAGLDTQYF.

This clone came up many times. The gene calls are TRBV2 and TRBJ2-7, with 9 bases matching TRBD2. The CDR3 sequence is 15 residues long. Germline V gene lookup returns CDR1 SNHLY and CDR2 FYNNEI. V shed 7 bases, J shed 0 bases, and the junction held 7 bases outside the gene matches. The CDR3 DNA follows: TGTGCCAGCAAAACCGGGACTAGCAGCTCCTACGAGCAGTACGTC. Its translation: CASKTGTSSSYEQYV.

The CDR3 region is CASSIVPGGTEAFF. For the CDR3, the DNA is TGTGCCAGTAGTATAGTACCAGGGGGCACTGAAGCTTTCTTT. The V and J genes are TRBV19 and TRBJ1-1, with 7 bases matching TRBD1. V gave up 1 base and J gave up 4 bases; unmatched junction bases: 3. The CDR3 length is 14 residues. Germline V CDR1 and CDR2: LNHDA, SQIVND (reference sequence).

The chain uses TRBV27 and TRBJ1-6; possibly TRBD1 for D (6 bases). CDR1 and CDR2 from the germline V gene are MNHEY and SMNVEV (reference sequence). The length of the CDR3 is 17 residues. The ends were cut back, 4 bases at V and 0 bases at J, with 13 bases in the middle. The CDR3 here is CASSSRTDSSYNSPLHF. CDR3 DNA sequence: TGTGCCAGCAGTTCCCGGACGGACAGCTCCTATAATTCACCCCTCCACTTT.

This clone was counted a few times. The rearrangement links TRBV30 to TRBJ1-2; 7 bases align to TRBD1. This CDR3 has 13 residues. The ends lost 5 bases at V and 3 bases at J; junction bases unmatched: 6. Germline CDR1 GTSNPN, CDR2 SVGIG (reference sequence). CDR3 sequence reads: CAWDRDGDYGYTF. CDR3 nucleotides: TGTGCCTGGGACAGGGATGGGGACTATGGCTACACCTTC.

The CDR3 DNA sequence: TGTGCCAGTAGACTTGACAGGGGCTCGGGATACTATGGCTACACCTTC. Protein sequence: CASRLDRGSGYYGYTF. This chain uses TRBV19 with TRBJ1-2; 8 nucleotides align to TRBD1. The CDR3 covers 16 residues. The V gene's germline CDR1 is LNHDA and CDR2 SQIVND (reference sequence). J was trimmed by 3 bases and V by 6 bases; bases with no gene match: 12.

The V gene is TRBV11-2, the J gene TRBJ2-3; 7 positions agree with TRBD1. Looked up from germline, CDR1 is SGHAT and CDR2 is FQNNGV. The CDR3 has 14 amino acids. Germline trimming cut 7 bases from V and 2 bases from J; bases unmatched to any gene: 6. The CDR3 is CASIRQGPTDTQYF. CDR3 in DNA: TGTGCCAGCATTAGACAGGGCCCCACAGATACGCAGTATTTT.

The rearrangement links TRBV19 to TRBJ2-1, with 12 bases lining up with TRBD2. J lost 8 bases, V lost 7 bases, and 9 bases had no gene match. Germline-derived CDR1 and CDR2 are LNHDA and SQIVND (reference sequence). The CDR3 consists of 15 residues. The CDR3 nucleotides read TGTGCCAGTACCGCTAGCGGGGGGGCCTTTTATGAGCAGTTCTTC. This translates into CASTASGGAFYEQFF.

A single count supports this clone. The rearrangement joins TRBV6-5 to TRBJ2-7, with 8 bases lining up with TRBD1. The germline V gene has CDR1 MNHEY and CDR2 SVGAGI. The CDR3 extends over 13 amino acids. Trimming took 5 bases from V and 0 from J; bases not matched to a gene: 0. CDR3 in amino acids: CASSQGASYEQYV. The CDR3, as DNA: TGTGCCAGCAGTCAGGGGGCCTCCTACGAGCAGTACGTC.

The genes are TRBV12-3 or TRBV12-4 and TRBJ2-7, with a tentative D call TRBD1 (5 bases). This CDR3 is 13 amino acids long. The V gene lost 5 bases and the J gene lost 2 bases, with 10 bases spanning the gap. CDR3 sequence: CASSKQGPYEQYF. CDR3 bases: TGTGCCAGCAGTAAGCAGGGTCCCTACGAGCAGTACTTC.

This sequence joins TRBV19 and TRBJ2-6, with D possibly being TRBD1 (5 bases). The CDR3 is 17 amino acids. Per germline, CDR1 LNHDA and CDR2 SQIVND (reference sequence). V was pared by 7 bases and J by 0 bases, with 16 bases between. CDR3 coding DNA: TGTGCCAGTACTAGACAGTCAGTGAGCTCTGGGGCCAACGTCCTGACTTTC. Protein product: CASTRQSVSSGANVLTF.

This chain joins TRBV19 and TRBJ2-2; no clear D gene. V lost 6 bases, J lost 1 base, and 9 bases lay in between. The CDR3 spans 14 residues. Germline assignment: CDR1 LNHDA and CDR2 SQIVND (reference sequence). In DNA, the CDR3 is TGTGCCAGTAGCCTGACAAAGAACACCGGGGAGCTGTTTTTT. Its protein is CASSLTKNTGELFF.

CDR3 protein: CASSFDRTNYGYTF. The CDR3 DNA is TGTGCCAGCAGTTTTGACAGGACTAACTATGGCTACACCTTC. This sequence joins TRBV27 and TRBJ1-2, with D possibly being TRBD1 (6 bases). The germline CDR1 and CDR2 sequences are MNHEY and SMNVEV (reference sequence). CDR3 length equals 14 residues. Trimming pared 3 bases from V and 0 bases from J, leaving 8 bases between.